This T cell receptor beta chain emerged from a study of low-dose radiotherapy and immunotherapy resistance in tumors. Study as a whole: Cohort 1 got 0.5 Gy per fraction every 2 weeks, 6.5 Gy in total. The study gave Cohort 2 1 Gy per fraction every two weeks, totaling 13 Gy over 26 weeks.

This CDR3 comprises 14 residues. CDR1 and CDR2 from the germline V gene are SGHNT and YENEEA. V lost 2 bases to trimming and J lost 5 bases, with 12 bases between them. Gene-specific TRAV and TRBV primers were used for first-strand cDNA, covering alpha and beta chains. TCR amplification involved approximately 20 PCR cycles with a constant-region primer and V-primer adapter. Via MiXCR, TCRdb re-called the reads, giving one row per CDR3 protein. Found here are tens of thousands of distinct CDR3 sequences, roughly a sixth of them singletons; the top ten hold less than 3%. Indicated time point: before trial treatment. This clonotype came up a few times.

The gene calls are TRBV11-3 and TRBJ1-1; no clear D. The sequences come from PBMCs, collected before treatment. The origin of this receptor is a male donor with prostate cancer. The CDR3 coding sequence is TGTGCCAGCAGCTTATATAGCTCTGGGACTGAAGCTTTCTTT. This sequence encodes CASSLYSSGTEAFF.